This T cell receptor beta chain was sequenced during a study of T cell repertoires in cytomegalovirus infection. About the study: Recently identified HLA-C-restricted CMV epitopes and well-studied HLA-B-restricted CMV epitopes were used by the study. An indication of both CMV infection and matching HLA type came from public TCR beta signatures. Whole-study findings and limits: The study found HLA-C-restricted CMV-specific TCR beta clonotypes dominating the ex vivo response. Individuals carrying CMV plus the relevant HLA were identified by cumulative frequency of public TCR beta families.

This clonotype was observed a handful of times. Its antigen is unknown. The CDR3 totals 16 residues. Germline V gene sequence: CDR1 SEHNR, CDR2 FQNEAQ (reference sequence). V lost 1 base and J lost 10; bases outside the gene matches: 10. TCRdb re-derived calls from the reads in MiXCR, one entry per CDR3 protein. The sample has 830,000 or so distinct CDR3 sequences; around a third are singletons. J is TRBJ2-1 and V is TRBV7-9, with TRBD1 identical over 10 bases. The sample here was cultured CD8+ T cells from PBMCs, taken from culture after CMV antigen stimulation. This TCR derives from a human donor in good health (CMV status not recorded). Some clones in this sample may be carry-over from other donors' samples. The CDR3 DNA reads TGTGCCAGCAGCTTAGTGGGGACAGGGGCTGAGCGGGAGCAGTTCTTC. Encoded protein: CASSLVGTGAEREQFF.